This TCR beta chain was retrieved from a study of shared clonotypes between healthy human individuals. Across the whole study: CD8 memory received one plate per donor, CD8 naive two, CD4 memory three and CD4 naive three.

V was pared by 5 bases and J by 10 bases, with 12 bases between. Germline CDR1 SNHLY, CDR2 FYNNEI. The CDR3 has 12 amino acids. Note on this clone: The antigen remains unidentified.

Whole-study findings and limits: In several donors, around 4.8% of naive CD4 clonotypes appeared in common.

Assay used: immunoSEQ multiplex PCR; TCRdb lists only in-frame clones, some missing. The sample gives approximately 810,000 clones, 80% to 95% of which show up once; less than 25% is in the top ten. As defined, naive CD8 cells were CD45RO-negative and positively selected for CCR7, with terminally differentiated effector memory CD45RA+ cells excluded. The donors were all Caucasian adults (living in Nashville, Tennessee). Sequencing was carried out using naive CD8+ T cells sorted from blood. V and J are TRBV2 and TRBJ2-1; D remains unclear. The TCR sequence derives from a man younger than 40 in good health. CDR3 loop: CASSLEDWEQFF. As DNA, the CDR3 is TGTGCCAGCAGTCTCGAGGATTGGGAGCAGTTCTTC. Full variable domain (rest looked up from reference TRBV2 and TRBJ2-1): EPEVTQTPSHQVTQMGQEVILRCVPISNHLYFYWYRQILGQKVEFLVSFYNNEISEKSEIFDDQFSVERPDGSNFTLKIRSTKLEDSAMYFCASSLEDWEQFFGPGTRLTVL.